A single sample is the source of the 27 T cell receptor beta chains below, sequenced in a study of blood T cells in healthy people across ages. Next came a second PCR, run for roughly 6 to 11 cycles, which used a sample-barcoded 5' primer along with a J-beta primer mix. Via MiXCR, TCRdb re-called the 5' RACE reads, giving one row per CDR3 protein. The sample yields roughly 1.4 million distinct CDR3 sequences, approximately 59% seen once. Sequences were obtained from blood. The receptors derive from a young man in good health.

V gene TRBV11-2 combines with J gene TRBJ2-3; D is unclear. Germline CDR1 is SGHAT and CDR2 is FQNNGV. Trimming shortened V by 2 bases and J by 4 bases, and 16 bases separated the two germline ends. The CDR3 is made up of 16 amino acids. The CDR3 bases are TGTGCCAGCAGCTTATTCGGAACACTGCAACCAGATACGCAGTATTTT. Its translation is CASSLFGTLQPDTQYF. The whole variable domain, remainder taken from reference TRBV11-2 and TRBJ2-3, is EAGVAQSPRYKIIEKRQSVAFWCNPISGHATLYWYQQILGQGPKLLIQFQNNGVVDDSQLPKDRFSAERLKGVDSTLKIQPAKLEDSAVYLCASSLFGTLQPDTQYFGPGTRLTVL.

This clonotype was recorded once. The V and J genes are TRBV4-3 and TRBJ1-1; no firm D call. Between the trimmed V and J ends, which lost 1 base and 1 base, there was a span of 16 bases. The CDR3 sequence is 17 residues long. Germline V gene data show CDR1 as LGHNA and CDR2 as YSLEER. The CDR3 here is CASSQVIAPGRNTEAFF. The CDR3 nucleotides are TGCGCCAGCAGCCAAGTTATTGCTCCCGGCCGGAACACTGAAGCTTTCTTT.

The rearrangement uses TRBV2 and TRBJ2-3; D not resolved. The CDR3 length is 14 residues. Looked up from germline, CDR1 is SNHLY and CDR2 is FYNNEI. With 4 bases removed from V and 4 bases from J, the gap between germline ends came to 12 bases. In nucleotides, the CDR3 is TGTGCCAGCAGTGTCAGGATAAACGCAGATACGCAGTATTTT. Translated, it gives CASSVRINADTQYF.

The J gene is TRBJ2-4, the V gene TRBV7-2; 12 bases map to TRBD2. CDR1 and CDR2 (germline): SGHTA, FQGNSA. V lost 4 bases, J lost 5 bases, and 3 bases stayed unmatched. The CDR3 has 15 amino acids. The CDR3 sequence: CASSWGLAGENIQYF. In DNA form, the CDR3 reads TGTGCCAGCAGCTGGGGACTAGCGGGTGAAAACATTCAGTACTTC.

The chain recombines TRBV10-2 with TRBJ2-5; TRBD2 aligns across 14 bases. The length of the CDR3 is 16 residues. Per germline, CDR1 WSHSY and CDR2 SAAADI. The trim removed 2 bases at V and 3 bases at J, leaving 2 bases unmatched. In DNA, the CDR3 is TGCGCCAGCAGTGAGCCGGGACTAGCGGGGGAAGAGACCCAGTACTTC. Translated, it gives CASSEPGLAGEETQYF.

This clonotype appeared a few times. CDR3 DNA sequence: TGTGCCAGCAGTGAAAGGCTCAGGTCCTATGGCTACACCTTC. Its protein product is CASSERLRSYGYTF. V and J are TRBV2 and TRBJ1-2; D gene uncertain. CDR1 and CDR2 (germline): SNHLY, FYNNEI. The CDR3 contains 14 residues. V was pared by 2 bases and J by 4 bases, with 11 bases between.

This clonotype was found a few times. The chain uses TRBV20-1 and TRBJ1-2; tentatively, D is TRBD1 (5 bases). The CDR3 runs to 16 residues. The V and J ends lost 0 bases and 3 bases respectively, with 17 bases between them. CDR1 and CDR2 (germline): DFQATT, SNEGSKA (reference sequence). The CDR3 region has the DNA TGCAGTGCTAGAGAGGGAACAGGTCCGGGTGACTATGGCTACACCTTC. Encoded protein: CSAREGTGPGDYGYTF.

In DNA, the CDR3 is TGTGCCACCAGCGACCGGGGTCACACAGATACGCAGTATTTT. Its protein product is CATSDRGHTDTQYF. This chain links TRBV24-1 with TRBJ2-3; D possibly corresponds to TRBD2 (5 bases). The CDR3 runs to 14 residues. V was clipped by 7 bases and J by 2 bases, with 12 bases between them. In germline, CDR1 is KGHDR, CDR2 SFDVKD.

This clonotype turned up a few times. The CDR3 nucleotides read TGCAGCGGCCGGGACAGCTACAATGAGCAGTTCTTC. Its translation is CSGRDSYNEQFF. The V and J genes are TRBV29-1 and TRBJ2-1, with 7 bases identical to TRBD1. Trimming removed 7 bases from V and 3 bases from J; junction bases left unmatched: 3. Looked up from germline, CDR1 is SQVTM and CDR2 is ANQGSEA. The CDR3 loop spans 12 amino acids.

This chain joins TRBV29-1 and TRBJ2-7; weak D call: TRBD1 (6 bases). Germline-derived CDR1 and CDR2 are SQVTM and ANQGSEA. The CDR3 is 13 amino acids. V lost 6 bases and J 3 bases, leaving 15 bases between the germline ends. The CDR3 protein is CSVLWGQSYEQYF. The CDR3 nucleotides are TGCAGCGTACTATGGGGGCAAAGCTACGAGCAGTACTTC.

This chain uses TRBV4-2 with TRBJ2-6, with 8 bases identical to TRBD1. Germline CDR1 and CDR2: LGHNA and YNFKEQ. This CDR3 has 19 amino acids. V gave up 0 bases and J gave up 2 bases; unmatched junction bases: 9. The CDR3 sequence: CASSQELGTGLPGANVLTF. The CDR3 coding sequence is TGTGCCAGCAGCCAAGAGTTGGGGACAGGTCTTCCTGGGGCCAACGTCCTGACTTTC.

This clonotype was observed a few times. V usage is TRBV5-1 and J usage is TRBJ2-5, with D unclear. This CDR3 has 14 residues. V was pared by 2 bases and J by 1 base, with 9 bases between. The germline CDR1 and CDR2 sequences are SGHRS and YFSETQ. The CDR3 spells CASSFPARQETQYF. DNA for the CDR3: TGCGCCAGCAGCTTCCCGGCCCGCCAAGAGACCCAGTACTTC.

This clonotype was seen a handful of times. J is TRBJ2-7 and V is TRBV6-2 or TRBV6-3, with D uncertain. The ends were cut back, 5 bases at V and 2 bases at J, with 4 bases in the middle. Germline CDR1 reads MNHEY; CDR2 reads SVGEGT. The CDR3 loop spans 11 amino acids. CDR3: CASSVPYEQYF. As DNA, the CDR3 is TGTGCCAGCAGTGTACCCTACGAGCAGTACTTC.

The chain joins TRBV12-3 or TRBV12-4 to TRBJ2-4, with TRBD2 identical over 9 bases. The last part of the DNA fits TRBJ2-7 better; the J call may be wrong. The CDR3 sequence is 13 residues long. The CDR3 nucleotides read TGTGCCAGCAGTCAGCGGGAGGACGGCGAGCAGTACTTC. Its translation is CASSQREDGEQYF.

In this sample, this clonotype turned up a few times. The chain uses TRBV29-1 and TRBJ1-1; 8 positions agree with TRBD1. Germline loops: CDR1 SQVTM, CDR2 ANQGSEA. The CDR3 is 11 residues long. Trimming removed 0 bases from V and 11 bases from J; junction bases left unmatched: 2. CDR3 sequence (DNA): TGCAGCGTTGAAGAACAGGGGGGTGCTTTCTTT. It translates to CSVEEQGGAFF.

The rearrangement joins TRBV5-1 to TRBJ2-4; tentatively, D is TRBD1 (6 bases). Germline CDR1 reads SGHRS; CDR2 reads YFSETQ. The CDR3 loop spans 15 amino acids. V dropped 6 bases and J dropped 1 base, with 14 bases sitting between them. CDR3 region: CASTVAGVAKNIQYF. CDR3 in DNA: TGCGCCAGCACGGTAGCAGGGGTGGCCAAAAACATTCAGTACTTC.

This sequence joins TRBV4-3 and TRBJ1-2; 10 bases agree with TRBD1. The CDR3 extends over 16 amino acids. After removal of 1 base from V and 3 bases from J, the junction contained 5 bases not matched to a gene. Germline values: CDR1 LGHNA, CDR2 YSLEER. The chain's CDR3 is CASSQGVGQGYYGYTF. The CDR3 nucleotides are TGCGCCAGCAGCCAAGGTGTGGGACAGGGGTACTATGGCTACACCTTC.

This rearrangement joins TRBV20-1 to TRBJ2-5, with 9 positions matching TRBD1. The CDR3 loop spans 13 amino acids. J gave up 3 bases and V 8 bases, and 7 bases lay outside the gene matches. The germline gives CDR1 DFQATT, CDR2 SNEGSKA (reference sequence). CDR3 DNA: TGCAGTTCCGAACGACAGGGGGAAGAGACCCAGTACTTC. Translated: CSSERQGEETQYF.

This clonotype was seen just once. This chain uses TRBV20-1 with TRBJ2-4, with D perhaps given as TRBD1 or TRBD2 (6 bases each). The end of the DNA aligns better with TRBJ2-7, so the J call may be wrong. This CDR3 has 10 residues. CDR1 and CDR2 from the germline V gene are DFQATT and SNEGSKA (reference sequence). CDR3 region: CRGGVYEQYF. In nucleotides, the CDR3 is TGCAGGGGGGGCGTCTACGAGCAGTACTTC.

The V gene is TRBV7-8, the J gene TRBJ2-7, with TRBD1 matching 10 bases. The germline V gene encodes CDR1 SGHVS and CDR2 FQNEAQ. J lost 7 bases, V lost 7 bases, and 10 bases had no gene match. This CDR3 is built from 14 residues. The CDR3 loop is CASIPTGGVREQYF. In DNA form, the CDR3 reads TGTGCCAGCATCCCGACAGGGGGCGTGAGGGAGCAGTACTTC.

In its sample, this clonotype was seen a few times. The chain links TRBV5-1 to TRBJ1-1, with a possible D match to TRBD1 (5 bases). The CDR3 has 12 residues. Germline V gene lookup returns CDR1 SGHRS and CDR2 YFSETQ. Deletions cut 4 bases from V and 4 bases from J, with 8 bases between. This CDR3 is CASSGDSTEAFF. CDR3 nucleotide sequence: TGCGCCAGCAGCGGTGACAGCACTGAAGCTTTCTTT.

This sequence joins TRBV28 and TRBJ2-6, with TRBD2 matching 7 bases. Trimming at V came to 4 bases and at J to 4 bases, leaving 1 base not matched to a gene. Germline loops: CDR1 MDHEN, CDR2 SYDVKM. This CDR3 is 14 amino acids long. This chain's CDR3 is CASSWEGGANVLTF. CDR3 sequence (DNA): TGTGCCAGCAGTTGGGAGGGGGGGGCCAACGTCCTGACTTTC. The whole variable domain, remainder taken from reference TRBV28 and TRBJ2-6, is DVKVTQSSRYLVKRTGEKVFLECVQDMDHENMFWYRQDPGLGLRLIYFSYDVKMKEKGDIPEGYSVSREKKERFSLILESASTNQTSMYLCASSWEGGANVLTFGAGSRLTVL.

This clonotype was seen more than once but under ten times. The chain combines TRBV20-1 with TRBJ2-4; 13 bases align to TRBD2. The DNA matches TRBJ2-7 better at its end, which makes the J call doubtful. This CDR3 contains 15 residues. In germline, CDR1 is DFQATT, CDR2 SNEGSKA (reference sequence). CDR3 coding DNA: TGCAGTGCTAGAGATTGGACTAGCGGGAGATACGAGCAGTACTTC. Protein product: CSARDWTSGRYEQYF.

The chain recombines TRBV20-1 with TRBJ2-3; 9 bases are a match to TRBD2. The CDR3 is made up of 15 amino acids. The trim removed 0 bases at V and 6 bases at J, leaving 7 bases unmatched. Germline values: CDR1 DFQATT, CDR2 SNEGSKA (reference sequence). CDR3 sequence reads: CSARDGSGRTDTQYF. Here the CDR3 DNA reads TGCAGTGCTAGAGACGGTAGCGGGAGAACCGATACGCAGTATTTT.

Comments on this clonotype: The junction and the germline gene differ at one end; a read error may be behind it. The V and J genes are TRBV7-9 and TRBJ1-2; the D is unclear. The CDR3 is 14 residues long. Germline V gene lookup returns CDR1 SEHNR and CDR2 FQNEAQ (reference sequence). CDR3 sequence: CASSLVSAPYSYTF. CDR3 in DNA: TGTGCCAGCAGCTTAGTGTCGGCACCCTATAGCTACACCTTC.

This chain uses TRBV11-2 with TRBJ2-7, with a tentative D call TRBD2 (5 bases). Deletions cut 4 bases from V and 5 bases from J, with 21 bases between. The length of the CDR3 is 16 residues. CDR1 is SGHAT, CDR2 FQNNGV, per germline. Here the CDR3 reads CASSSTRMSSTDEQYF. CDR3 coding DNA: TGTGCCAGCAGCTCCACCCGGATGTCTAGCACCGACGAGCAGTACTTC. Full variable domain (outside the CDR3, taken from reference TRBV11-2 and TRBJ2-7): EAGVAQSPRYKIIEKRQSVAFWCNPISGHATLYWYQQILGQGPKLLIQFQNNGVVDDSQLPKDRFSAERLKGVDSTLKIQPAKLEDSAVYLCASSSTRMSSTDEQYFGPGTRLTVT.

V usage is TRBV25-1 and J usage is TRBJ1-1; 7 nucleotides agree with TRBD1. Germline trimming cut 0 bases from V and 2 bases from J; bases unmatched to any gene: 3. CDR1 is MGHDK and CDR2 is SYGVNS in the germline V gene. The CDR3 is made up of 15 amino acids. CDR3 sequence reads: CASSEYRDSNTEAFF. CDR3 DNA: TGTGCCAGCAGTGAATATCGGGACAGCAACACTGAAGCTTTCTTT.